This T cell receptor (beta chain) is from a study of blood T cell repertoires in COVID-19. Study-level background: Specimens from acute and convalescent COVID-19 originated in the United States, Italy and Spain. In each case, the material was cDNA or gDNA derived from T cells, B-cell-depleted T cells, or PBMCs.

Which cohort a participant joined came from the clinical history participants gave. Donors of Cohort 3 who recovered were those that had two negative PCRs, clearance, or symptom resolution. Trimming took 1 base from V and 5 from J, leaving 11 bases between them. Germline lookup yields CDR1 LGHDT and CDR2 YNNKEL (reference sequence). The CDR3 runs to 14 residues. Clones were sequenced by immunoSEQ multiplex PCR, and TCRdb holds only the in-frame ones, with some missing. The sample contains 250,000 to 350,000 clones, approximately 92% of which appear only once. Specimen: PBMCs or T cells enriched from blood (not recorded which). The chain uses TRBV3-1 (or the pseudogene TRBV3-2) and TRBJ2-5; possibly TRBD1 for D (6 bases). The clonotype comes from a woman aged 30 to 39 who had recovered from COVID-19. The CDR3 loop reads CASSQAGQGETQYF. DNA for the CDR3: TGTGCCAGCAGCCAAGCTGGGCAGGGGGAGACCCAGTACTTC.